This T cell receptor (beta chain) was retrieved from a study of blood T cell repertoires in COVID-19. About the research overall: COVID-19 samples from acute and convalescent phases originated in the United States, Italy and Spain.

The CDR3 length is 14 residues. The ends lost 4 bases at V and 4 bases at J; junction bases unmatched: 3. Germline-derived CDR1 and CDR2 are KGHSY and FQNENV. Clones were read by immunoSEQ multiplex PCR, and TCRdb kept only the in-frame ones, dropping some. The repertoire holds about 160,000 clones, around 87% seen once, with over 9% in the top ten. This receptor was taken from a woman aged 65 to 85 with COVID-19, enrolled during active disease. This chain uses TRBV16 with TRBJ1-1, with 10 bases lining up with TRBD1. Input material: peripheral blood. The CDR3 coding sequence is TGTGCCAGCAGCCGGGGACAGGGGAGCACTGAAGCTTTCTTT. This translates into CASSRGQGSTEAFF. The variable domain in full, with the rest retrieved from reference TRBV16 and TRBJ1-1, is GEEVAQTPKHLVRGEGQKAKLYCAPIKGHSYVFWYQQVLKNEFKFLISFQNENVFDETGMPKERFSAKCLPNSPCSLEIQATKLEDSAVYFCASSRGQGSTEAFFGQGTRLTVV.